Each of the 31 T cell receptor beta chains below was sequenced from the same sample in a study of CD4+ T cells in melanoma. Only in-frame clones appear in the TCRdb table, and some are missing; sequencing was by immunoSEQ multiplex PCR. The sample consists of 9,500 to 13,000 clones, 60% to 85% of them appearing once. Sample: cells from a culture (not recorded whether cultured in vitro). The receptors here all came from a human donor with melanoma.

The CDR3 coding sequence is TGCGCCAGCAGGAAAATAGCGGCGAACACCGGGGAGCTGTTTTTT. Its translation: CASRKIAANTGELFF. The rearrangement links TRBV10-2 to TRBJ2-2; TRBD2 is a possible D gene (6 bases). CDR1 is WSHSY and CDR2 is SAAADI in the germline V gene. The CDR3 consists of 15 residues. Trimming removed 6 bases from V and 0 bases from J, with 11 bases in between.

The rearrangement links TRBV7-9 to TRBJ2-3; 7 positions agree with TRBD2. CDR1 and CDR2 from the germline V gene are SEHNR and FQNEAQ (reference sequence). CDR3 size: 15 residues. The trim removed 2 bases at V and 3 bases at J, leaving 5 bases unmatched. CDR3: CASSLSGVGTDTQYF. For the CDR3, the DNA is TGTGCCAGCAGCTTAAGCGGGGTTGGGACAGATACGCAGTATTTT.

By sample share, this clone is medium-sized. Here the CDR3 reads CASSSGTGGANTGELFF. DNA for the CDR3: TGTGCCAGCAGCTCCGGGACAGGGGGCGCGAACACCGGGGAGCTGTTTTTT. This chain links TRBV7-9 with TRBJ2-2; 12 nucleotides align to TRBD1. Per the germline V gene, CDR1 is SEHNR and CDR2 is FQNEAQ (reference sequence). The J segment lost 0 bases and the V segment lost 4 bases, leaving 3 bases of the junction unmatched. The CDR3 covers 17 residues.

This clone is termed medium-sized. This rearrangement joins TRBV6-5 to TRBJ2-2, with a tentative D call TRBD1 (5 bases). V lost 1 base to trimming and J lost 1 base, with 7 bases between them. The CDR3 sequence is 15 residues long. Looked up from germline, CDR1 is MNHEY and CDR2 is SVGAGI. The CDR3 nucleotides read TGTGCCAGCAGTTACTTTACAGGGAACACCGGGGAGCTGTTTTTT. Protein: CASSYFTGNTGELFF.

The CDR3 sequence: CASRDGANQPQHF. CDR3 DNA sequence: TGTGCCAGCAGGGACGGCGCCAATCAGCCCCAGCATTTT. The chain recombines TRBV6-5 with TRBJ1-5, with no clear D. The V gene's germline CDR1 is MNHEY and CDR2 SVGAGI. V gave up 6 bases and J gave up 3 bases, with 9 bases separating them. The CDR3 consists of 13 residues.

This clone came up once. The chain links TRBV11-2 to TRBJ2-1; 7 bases map to TRBD1. CDR1 is SGHAT, CDR2 FQNNGV, per germline. CDR3 size: 16 residues. The J segment lost 1 base and the V segment lost 5 bases, leaving 8 bases of the junction unmatched. DNA of the CDR3: TGTGCCAGCAGCGGACGACAGGGTATGTCCTACAATGAGCAGTTCTTC. It specifies CASSGRQGMSYNEQFF.

The chain couples TRBV7-9 to TRBJ1-4; tentative D call: TRBD1 (6 bases). CDR3 length: 15 residues. V shed 2 bases and J shed 0 bases, with 7 bases lying between them. Germline CDR1 is SEHNR and CDR2 is FQNEAQ (reference sequence). The CDR3 DNA reads TGTGCCAGCAGCTTACGGACAGCAACTAATGAAAAACTGTTTTTT. It translates to CASSLRTATNEKLFF.

The V call is TRBV18, the J call TRBJ2-6; D might be TRBD1 (6 bases). This CDR3 is built from 15 residues. V was pared by 2 bases and J by 4 bases, with 9 bases between. Germline V CDR1 and CDR2: KGHSH, LQKENI. This CDR3 reads CASSPGQRGANVLTF. The CDR3 DNA sequence: TGTGCCAGCTCACCAGGACAGAGGGGGGCCAACGTCCTGACTTTC.

This chain connects TRBV13 to TRBJ1-6; no clear D. Trimming removed 3 bases from V and 8 bases from J, with 8 bases in between. Germline V gene lookup returns CDR1 PRHDT and CDR2 FYEKMQ (reference sequence). The CDR3 loop spans 13 amino acids. Here the CDR3 reads CASSFSGYSPLHF. The CDR3 DNA reads as TGTGCCAGCAGCTTCAGTGGATATTCACCCCTCCACTTT.

The chain couples TRBV30 to TRBJ1-6, with D hard to call. Germline-derived CDR1 and CDR2 are GTSNPN and SVGIG (reference sequence). Trimming pared 2 bases from V and 7 bases from J, leaving 18 bases between. The CDR3 loop spans 16 amino acids. The CDR3 loop is CAWSSGTYLRNSPLHF. CDR3 DNA sequence: TGTGCCTGGAGTTCGGGTACTTATCTCCGGAATTCACCCCTCCACTTT. Drawing the rest from reference TRBV30 and TRBJ1-6, the complete variable domain is SQTIHQWPATLVQPVGSPLSLECTVEGTSNPNLYWYRQAAGRGLQLLFYSVGIGQISSEVPQNLSASRPQDRQFILSSKKLLLSDSGFYLCAWSSGTYLRNSPLHFGNGTRLTVT.

The J gene is TRBJ1-1, the V gene TRBV7-8, with D perhaps matching TRBD1 (5 bases). Germline CDR1 reads SGHVS; CDR2 reads FQNEAQ. CDR3 length equals 17 residues. V was clipped by 1 base and J by 10 bases, with 25 bases between them. The CDR3 bases are TGTGCCAGCAGCTTAGTCGGAGGTAACGGGGCGCGTGTCGGAGCTTTCTTT. The encoded protein is CASSLVGGNGARVGAFF.

J is TRBJ1-6 and V is TRBV3-1 (or the pseudogene TRBV3-2); TRBD1 is a possible D gene (5 bases). V lost 0 bases and J lost 11, with 20 bases in between. The germline V gene encodes CDR1 LGHDT and CDR2 YNNKEL (reference sequence). This CDR3 has 17 amino acids. The CDR3 sequence is CASSQDGAPGPRAPLHF. CDR3 nucleotide sequence: TGTGCCAGCAGCCAAGATGGGGCCCCAGGGCCAAGGGCACCCCTCCACTTT.

Written as DNA, the CDR3 is TGTGCCAGCAGTTACTCGCCCCAATTGAAAGAGCAGTACTTC. Its protein product is CASSYSPQLKEQYF. The chain combines TRBV6-5 with TRBJ2-7; D unresolved. The germline V gene has CDR1 MNHEY and CDR2 SVGAGI. This CDR3 spans 14 amino acids. Trimming took off 0 bases at V and 7 bases at J, with 13 bases between the two ends.

By frequency in the sample, this clone is large. The V call is TRBV7-9, the J call TRBJ2-7; tentatively, D is TRBD1 or TRBD2 (5 bases each). This CDR3 contains 17 residues. Germline V CDR1 and CDR2: SEHNR, FQNEAQ (reference sequence). The V end was cut by 2 bases, the J end by 1 base, with 18 bases between. CDR3 residues: CASSLLVRDGSSYEQYF. CDR3 DNA sequence: TGTGCCAGCAGCTTACTGGTACGGGACGGAAGTTCCTACGAGCAGTACTTC.

The V gene is TRBV3-1 (or the pseudogene TRBV3-2), the J gene TRBJ2-7; D gene ambiguous. V lost 8 bases to trimming and J lost 3 bases, with 11 bases between them. CDR3 length: 12 amino acids. The germline V gene has CDR1 LGHDT and CDR2 YNNKEL (reference sequence). In nucleotides, the CDR3 is TGTGCCAGCGAGACCCGAAACTACGAGCAGTACTTC. Translated: CASETRNYEQYF.

This clone was seen only a few times. J is TRBJ2-1 and V is TRBV9; 8 nucleotides line up with TRBD2. Germline loops: CDR1 SGDLS, CDR2 YYNGEE. V lost 4 bases, J lost 6 bases, and 9 bases stayed unmatched. This CDR3 is built from 15 residues. CDR3 amino acids: CASSPGGGPSNEQFF. In nucleotides, the CDR3 is TGTGCCAGCAGCCCCGGGGGGGGGCCTAGCAATGAGCAGTTCTTC. Using reference TRBV9 and TRBJ2-1 for the parts outside the CDR3, the full variable domain is DSGVTQTPKHLITATGQRVTLRCSPRSGDLSVYWYQQSLDQGLQFLIQYYNGEERAKGNILERFSAQQFPDLHSELNLSSLELGDSALYFCASSPGGGPSNEQFFGPGTRLTVL.

The rearrangement uses TRBV5-1 and TRBJ1-4; no definite D call. Germline V CDR1 and CDR2: SGHRS, YFSETQ. V dropped 5 bases and J dropped 8 bases, with 13 bases sitting between them. The CDR3 consists of 13 residues. The CDR3 reads CASRSEVREKLFF. The CDR3 DNA is TGCGCCAGCAGGAGCGAAGTCCGGGAAAAACTGTTTTTT.

The chain has TRBV19 and TRBJ1-3; D is unresolved. V gave up 4 bases and J gave up 0 bases, with 7 bases separating them. Germline CDR1 LNHDA, CDR2 SQIVND (reference sequence). The CDR3 loop spans 14 amino acids. The CDR3, as DNA: TGTGCCAGTAGTACAGCCTCCTCTGGAAACACCATATATTTT. It encodes CASSTASSGNTIYF.

This clone was recorded only once. The CDR3 loop is CASSLVAGVLYEQYF. The CDR3 nucleotides are TGTGCCAGCAGCTTAGTTGCGGGGGTTCTCTACGAGCAGTACTTC. V is TRBV7-2 and J is TRBJ2-7; 7 bases are a match to TRBD2. The J segment lost 3 bases and the V segment lost 1 base, leaving 6 bases of the junction unmatched. Per germline, CDR1 SGHTA and CDR2 FQGNSA. The CDR3 covers 15 residues.

This clone occurred a few times. The rearrangement uses TRBV6-1 and TRBJ2-2, with 9 bases lining up with TRBD2. Germline V gene lookup returns CDR1 MNHNS and CDR2 SASEGT. With 8 bases clipped from V and 4 bases from J, the junction kept 14 bases outside the gene matches. The CDR3 has 17 amino acids. The CDR3 DNA reads TGTGCCAGCGGGGAAGATCTGGCGGGGGGGCCCACCGGGGAGCTGTTTTTT. It codes for CASGEDLAGGPTGELFF.

The V and J genes are TRBV6-5 and TRBJ1-2, with 7 nucleotides matching TRBD1. Germline V gene data show CDR1 as MNHEY and CDR2 as SVGAGI. The CDR3 consists of 14 residues. V shed 6 bases and J 3 bases; nucleotides not matched to a gene: 7. This chain's CDR3 is CASRDHRGDYGYTF. CDR3 nucleotide sequence: TGTGCCAGCAGGGACCACAGGGGTGACTATGGCTACACCTTC.

Written as DNA, the CDR3 is TGTGCCAGTAGTAGACGGGGGTGGGTGTCCGATGAGCAGTTCTTC. Translated, it gives CASSRRGWVSDEQFF. The V gene is TRBV19, the J gene TRBJ2-1, with D possibly TRBD2 on 6 matching bases. The V and J ends lost 4 bases and 8 bases respectively, with 18 bases between them. CDR1 and CDR2 from the germline V gene are LNHDA and SQIVND (reference sequence). The CDR3 spans 15 residues.

CDR3 DNA sequence: TGTGCCAGCAGTGAGGGGACGGGACTCTATGGCTACACCTTC. This gives the protein CASSEGTGLYGYTF. The V and J genes are TRBV6-1 and TRBJ1-2, with D possibly TRBD1 on 5 matching bases. The CDR3 consists of 14 residues. V was shortened by 3 bases and J by 4 bases, with 12 bases between the two germline ends. Germline lookup yields CDR1 MNHNS and CDR2 SASEGT.

There are a few counts of this clone. This chain links TRBV5-1 with TRBJ2-5; D remains unclear. The germline CDR1 and CDR2 sequences are SGHRS and YFSETQ. The CDR3 is made up of 13 amino acids. V was trimmed by 5 bases and J by 7 bases, leaving 15 bases between them. The CDR3 DNA follows: TGCGCCAGCAGACGTGAGCAGGACGTGACCCAGTACTTC. Translating gives CASRREQDVTQYF.

This rearrangement joins TRBV6-5 to TRBJ1-1; perhaps TRBD1 as D (6 bases). Germline V gives CDR1 MNHEY, CDR2 SVGAGI. The CDR3 has 15 residues. The ends were cut back, 2 bases at V and 5 bases at J, with 15 bases in the middle. The CDR3 DNA follows: TGTGCCAGCAGTTACCGTTTTCAACAGGGAACTGAAGCTTTCTTT. Translating it yields CASSYRFQQGTEAFF.

This clone has more than one count but fewer than ten. The chain employs TRBV6-6 and TRBJ2-7, with D unresolved. V shed 5 bases and J shed 4 bases, with 12 bases lying between them. Germline assignment: CDR1 MNHNY and CDR2 SVGAGI (reference sequence). The CDR3 has 13 residues. CDR3 sequence reads: CASSVDGRYEQYF. The CDR3 coding sequence is TGTGCCAGCAGTGTGGATGGAAGATACGAGCAGTACTTC.

The gene calls are TRBV5-6 and TRBJ1-6; tentatively, D is TRBD1 (5 bases). The CDR3 contains 14 residues. Germline CDR1 and CDR2: SGHDT and YYEEEE. Trimming took 4 bases from V and 9 from J, leaving 14 bases between them. The CDR3 nucleotides are TGTGCCAGCAGCGCGGGGGGGGGTGCTTCACCCCTCCACTTT. Translated: CASSAGGGASPLHF.

The chain uses TRBV12-3 or TRBV12-4 and TRBJ1-5; 7 nucleotides line up with TRBD1. V shed 3 bases and J 7 bases; nucleotides not matched to a gene: 3. The CDR3 has 13 residues. CDR3 DNA sequence: TGTGCCAGCAGTTTCAGCAGGGGGCAGCCCCAGCATTTT. It is translated as CASSFSRGQPQHF.

By its share, this clone is large. The rearrangement joins TRBV6-4 to TRBJ1-1; no clear D. V lost 7 bases to trimming and J lost 0 bases, with 21 bases between them. Germline values: CDR1 MRHNA, CDR2 SNTAGT. This CDR3 spans 17 amino acids. The CDR3 DNA is TGTGCCAGCATCTCCCCCAGGAACAGCCGCATGAACACTGAAGCTTTCTTT. It encodes CASISPRNSRMNTEAFF.

The J gene is TRBJ2-5, the V gene TRBV4-1, with 8 bases matching TRBD1. The V segment lost 4 bases and the J segment 5 bases; nucleotides outside the gene matches: 6. The CDR3 runs to 14 residues. The V gene's germline CDR1 is MGHRA and CDR2 YSYEKL. The CDR3 is CASSLRGLGETQYF. CDR3 DNA sequence: TGCGCCAGCAGCCTCAGGGGGCTGGGGGAGACCCAGTACTTC.

This rearrangement joins TRBV9 to TRBJ1-1; D unclear. This CDR3 contains 14 residues. Germline V gives CDR1 SGDLS, CDR2 YYNGEE. V gave up 4 bases and J gave up 6 bases, with 16 bases separating them. The CDR3 nucleotides read TGTGCCAGCAGCACGCGCCCCGAACGGGCTGAAGCTTTCTTT. Residues: CASSTRPERAEAFF.